Listed here are 15 T cell receptor beta chains from one sample, sequenced in a study of blood T cell repertoires in COVID-19 (TCRdb year 2020). Library generation was performed with the immunoSEQ multiplex PCR assay. Imported from immuneACCESS, the table was reduced by TCRdb to in-frame sequences with V and J called. These copies leave out some clones; in studies compared against another copy, an unresolved V gene accounts for under half, and the cause of the remainder is not known. This sample lists 150,000 to 200,000 clones; around 74% were detected once. Of the sample, less than 3% falls within the top ten clones. Sample: peripheral blood. Source of these receptors: a woman of 80 years or more with acute or convalescent COVID-19.

This chain joins TRBV19 and TRBJ1-5; 9 bases are shared with TRBD1. The CDR3 length is 14 residues. Germline loops: CDR1 LNHDA, CDR2 SQIVND (reference sequence). J lost 6 bases, V lost 8 bases, and 8 bases had no gene match. The CDR3 nucleotides read TGTGCCAGTTCGGGACAGGGAGATAGTCAGCCCCAGCATTTT. Its translation: CASSGQGDSQPQHF. Based on the CDR3 plus reference TRBV19 and TRBJ1-5, the full variable domain is DGGITQSPKYLFRKEGQNVTLSCEQNLNHDAMYWYRQDPGQGLRLIYYSQIVNDFQKGDIAEGYSVSREKKESFPLTVTSAQKNPTAFYLCASSGQGDSQPQHFGDGTRLSIL.

This clone has just a few counts. The rearrangement links TRBV2 to TRBJ1-1, with a possible D match to TRBD1 (5 bases). The CDR3 spans 16 residues. Germline CDR1 SNHLY, CDR2 FYNNEI. V was pared by 4 bases and J by 1 base, with 16 bases between. CDR3 sequence: CASSVRRVGENTEAFF. In DNA, the CDR3 is TGTGCCAGCAGTGTACGGAGGGTGGGGGAGAACACTGAAGCTTTCTTT.

This clone came up many times. This chain links TRBV11-2 with TRBJ2-1; the D is unclear. V was shortened by 1 base and J by 0 bases, with 4 bases between the two germline ends. The germline V gene encodes CDR1 SGHAT and CDR2 FQNNGV. The CDR3 loop spans 14 amino acids. The CDR3 spells CASSLGVSYNEQFF. The CDR3 region has the DNA TGTGCCAGCAGCTTAGGCGTCTCCTACAATGAGCAGTTCTTC.

The chain couples TRBV19 to TRBJ1-1; 10 bases map to TRBD1. Germline assignment: CDR1 LNHDA and CDR2 SQIVND (reference sequence). V gave up 8 bases and J gave up 6 bases; unmatched junction bases: 6. The CDR3 runs to 13 residues. This CDR3 is CASGTGVVSEAFF. CDR3 DNA sequence: TGTGCCAGTGGGACAGGGGTGGTTTCTGAAGCTTTCTTT.

V and J are TRBV11-3 and TRBJ2-3; 10 nucleotides align to TRBD2. This CDR3 has 15 amino acids. With 5 bases clipped from V and 3 bases from J, the junction kept 5 bases outside the gene matches. Per the germline V gene, CDR1 is SGHNT and CDR2 is YENEEA. The CDR3 sequence is CASSPGTSETDTQYF. The CDR3 bases are TGTGCCAGCAGCCCGGGGACTAGCGAGACAGATACGCAGTATTTT.

The chain is built from TRBV27 and TRBJ2-3, with D uncertain. Germline V gives CDR1 MNHEY, CDR2 SMNVEV (reference sequence). CDR3 length: 15 amino acids. Between the trimmed V and J ends, which lost 3 bases and 1 base, there was a span of 11 bases. In nucleotides, the CDR3 is TGTGCCAGCAGTTTTAGGAGACGGGGCACAGATACGCAGTATTTT. It translates to CASSFRRRGTDTQYF.

This clone was counted only a few times. This sequence joins TRBV18 and TRBJ2-2, with D perhaps TRBD1 (7 bases). The CDR3 has 18 residues. Germline V gene sequence: CDR1 KGHSH, CDR2 LQKENI. V lost 1 base and J lost 0, with 15 bases in between. The CDR3 sequence: CASSPRVGGTANTGELFF. The DNA of the CDR3 is TGTGCCAGCTCACCACGAGTAGGGGGGACAGCGAACACCGGGGAGCTGTTTTTT.

The V call is TRBV18, the J call TRBJ2-7, with D uncertain. The CDR3 has 13 residues. The V end lost 0 bases, the J end lost 6 bases, and 9 bases lay between the germline ends. Per germline, CDR1 KGHSH and CDR2 LQKENI. The CDR3 here is CASSPPIVSEQYF. For the CDR3, the DNA is TGTGCCAGCTCACCACCTATTGTTTCCGAGCAGTACTTC.

A few counts support this clone. The CDR3 DNA reads as TGTGCCAGCAGTTACTCGTACAGGGCGAATTCACCCCTCCACTTT. Protein sequence: CASSYSYRANSPLHF. The V call is TRBV6-5, the J call TRBJ1-6, with a tentative D call TRBD1 (6 bases). The germline V gene encodes CDR1 MNHEY and CDR2 SVGAGI. This CDR3 is built from 15 residues. Trimming left V 0 bases short and J 7 bases short, with 10 bases between.

This chain uses TRBV19 with TRBJ1-1; D uncertain. There are 12 residues in the CDR3. Looked up from germline, CDR1 is LNHDA and CDR2 is SQIVND (reference sequence). V gave up 1 base and J gave up 7 bases, with 7 bases separating them. CDR3 nucleotide sequence: TGTGCCAGTAGTATAGGGCATTTTGAAGCTTTCTTT. Protein: CASSIGHFEAFF.

The chain joins TRBV19 to TRBJ2-3; D gene unclear. The CDR3 length is 14 residues. V lost 1 base, J lost 1 base, and 6 bases lay in between. The germline CDR1 and CDR2 sequences are LNHDA and SQIVND (reference sequence). The CDR3 protein is CASSIVSGTDTQYF. As DNA, the CDR3 is TGTGCCAGTAGTATAGTCTCGGGCACAGATACGCAGTATTTT. The whole variable domain, remainder taken from reference TRBV19 and TRBJ2-3, is DGGITQSPKYLFRKEGQNVTLSCEQNLNHDAMYWYRQDPGQGLRLIYYSQIVNDFQKGDIAEGYSVSREKKESFPLTVTSAQKNPTAFYLCASSIVSGTDTQYFGPGTRLTVL.

This clone was recorded many times. The V gene is TRBV5-4, the J gene TRBJ2-3, with TRBD1 as a possible D gene (5 bases). The CDR3 loop spans 13 amino acids. V lost 0 bases and J lost 5, with 7 bases in between. The germline V gene encodes CDR1 SGHNT and CDR2 YYREEE (reference sequence). The CDR3 nucleotides are TGTGCCAGCAGCTTGGTTCAGGGAGATACGCAGTATTTT. Protein sequence: CASSLVQGDTQYF.

Only a few counts were recorded for this clone. This chain joins TRBV25-1 and TRBJ2-1, with D maybe TRBD2 (5 bases). The CDR3 spans 13 residues. The germline gives CDR1 MGHDK, CDR2 SYGVNS. Deletions cut 10 bases from V and 1 base from J, with 11 bases between. Here the CDR3 DNA reads TGTGCCACCCGGACTGTTTCCTACAATGAGCAGTTCTTC. It specifies CATRTVSYNEQFF.

The gene calls are TRBV5-1 and TRBJ2-1; TRBD2 aligns across 14 bases. V dropped 4 bases and J dropped 8; count of bases not matched to a gene: 8. The CDR3 covers 16 residues. The germline gives CDR1 SGHRS, CDR2 YFSETQ. This CDR3 reads CASSPRLAGGGDEQFF. DNA of the CDR3: TGCGCCAGCAGCCCACGACTAGCGGGAGGGGGAGATGAGCAGTTCTTC.

The chain couples TRBV6-2 or TRBV6-3 to TRBJ2-2; D is perhaps TRBD2 (6 bases). CDR1 is MNHEY and CDR2 is SVGEGT in the germline V gene. Trimming cost V 0 bases and J 5 bases, with 16 bases left between them. The CDR3 consists of 17 residues. In DNA, the CDR3 is TGTGCCAGCAGTTACTCTCTCAGAACCCGGGGGACCGGGGAGCTGTTTTTT. Translated: CASSYSLRTRGTGELFF.